This TCR beta chain was sequenced during a study of T cells in tuberculosis. Sequencing was performed with immunoSEQ multiplex PCR; in TCRdb, only in-frame clones are kept and a portion is missing. Of approximately 59,000 clones listed, under 90% are singletons. Cells were sorted from thawed PBMC rested overnight and stained with GMM-loaded CD1B tetramer, viability dye and anti-CD3. The CD1B tetramers carried C32 glucose monomycolate purified from Rhodococcus equi. This sequence originates from an adult woman with latent tuberculosis. What was sequenced was CD1b-GMM tetramer-negative cells sorted from PBMCs.

The CDR3, as DNA: TGTGCCAGCAGCTTAATGCTCCCGTCTAGTGGCTACACCTTC. It specifies CASSLMLPSSGYTF. This chain links TRBV5-4 with TRBJ1-2, with D uncertain. CDR1 and CDR2 (germline): SGHNT, YYREEE (reference sequence). The V end lost 2 bases, the J end lost 7 bases, and 15 bases lay between the germline ends. The CDR3 is 14 residues long.